This TCR beta chain was found in a study of T-cell reconstitution after alpha-beta-depleted transplantation in children. Study-wide results and limits: A year had passed since transplant, and T-cell counts and diversity by then came mostly from newly produced T cells.

A remark on this clonotype: The antigen is undetermined. This probably arose from a read error, given a far larger clone one base away.

Trimming cost V 1 base and J 4 bases; bases outside gene matches: 0. The germline CDR1 and CDR2 sequences are LGHDT and YNNKEL (reference sequence). The CDR3 runs 14 residues. It was with unique molecular identifiers that the TCRbeta library was prepared. MiXCR, run by TCRdb on the PCR reads, gives a single entry per CDR3 protein. The table records some 300,000 distinct CDR3 sequences, over 7.5% of them present only once. The sequences come from peripheral blood, collected 360 days after TCRalphabeta/CD19-depleted stem cell transplant. This chain links TRBV3-1 with TRBJ2-1; 8 bases align to TRBD2. The clonotype was recovered from a female patient under 10 years old who had a stem cell transplant for Fanconi anemia, so the T cells may come from the graft donor. In nucleotides, the CDR3 is TGTGCCAGCAGCCAAGCGGGGGGGTACAATGAGCAGTTCTTC. Translated, it gives CASSQAGGYNEQFF.